The 24 T cell receptor beta chains below were found in one sample sequenced in a study of T-cell memory formation after mild COVID-19. MiXCR, run by TCRdb on the 5' RACE reads, gives a single entry per CDR3 protein. Of about 410,000 distinct CDR3 sequences in the sample, less than 25% were seen once. Sequenced sample: PBMCs or a T cell subset sorted from them (not recorded which). The receptors come from an adult woman who had mild COVID-19 (a few samples of this study predate the infection). Cell type and time point are not known.

The V gene is TRBV20-1, the J gene TRBJ2-5; the D gene could be TRBD1 or TRBD2 (5 bases each). The germline CDR1 and CDR2 sequences are DFQATT and SNEGSKA (reference sequence). The CDR3 extends over 15 amino acids. The V end lost 0 bases, the J end lost 5 bases, and 16 bases lay between the germline ends. CDR3 in DNA: TGCAGTGCTAGAGATGGAGAGGGGCTAAGGGAGACCCAGTACTTC. Amino acids: CSARDGEGLRETQYF.

Only a few counts were recorded for this clonotype. This chain uses TRBV6-6 with TRBJ2-5; weak D call: TRBD1 (6 bases). The V gene lost 6 bases and the J gene lost 3 bases, with 14 bases spanning the gap. The CDR3 length is 14 residues. The V gene's germline CDR1 is MNHNY and CDR2 SVGAGI (reference sequence). The CDR3 DNA sequence: TGTGCCAGCAGCCGAAGCCGGGACAAAGAGACCCAGTACTTC. It is translated as CASSRSRDKETQYF.

The chain uses TRBV5-6 and TRBJ1-1, with TRBD1 matching 7 bases. Losses at the gene ends were 4 bases for V and 2 bases for J; bases not matched to a gene: 8. CDR3 size: 15 residues. Germline CDR1 is SGHDT and CDR2 is YYEEEE. The CDR3 DNA is TGTGCCAGCAGCCCGTCGGGACAGATTAACACTGAAGCTTTCTTT. It encodes CASSPSGQINTEAFF.

J is TRBJ1-1 and V is TRBV7-6; perhaps TRBD1 as D (5 bases). CDR1 is SGHVS and CDR2 is FNYEAQ in the germline V gene. Trimming stripped 5 bases from V and 1 base from J, with 11 bases between. The CDR3 is 14 residues long. CDR3 protein: CASSAGRQNTEAFF. CDR3 bases: TGTGCCAGCAGCGCGGGACGGCAGAACACTGAAGCTTTCTTT.

The chain employs TRBV3-1 and TRBJ2-7; D not resolved. V lost 4 bases and J lost 0, with 13 bases in between. Germline-derived CDR1 and CDR2 are LGHDT and YNNKEL (reference sequence). The CDR3 spans 15 residues. The CDR3 sequence: CASSPGPRSSYEQYF. The CDR3 DNA reads as TGTGCCAGCAGCCCAGGTCCCCGGAGCTCCTACGAGCAGTACTTC.

This clonotype has only a few counts. The V and J genes are TRBV20-1 and TRBJ2-3, with 10 bases matching TRBD2. The germline gives CDR1 DFQATT, CDR2 SNEGSKA (reference sequence). The V segment lost 0 bases and the J segment 4 bases; nucleotides outside the gene matches: 7. The CDR3 totals 16 residues. Here the CDR3 DNA reads TGCAGTGCTAGAGATGAGGGACTAGCGACACCAGATACGCAGTATTTT. Protein: CSARDEGLATPDTQYF.

The rearrangement uses TRBV6-5 and TRBJ1-5; 8 bases align to TRBD1. The V segment lost 6 bases and the J segment 4 bases; nucleotides outside the gene matches: 11. The CDR3 runs to 16 residues. From germline, CDR1 is MNHEY and CDR2 SVGAGI. DNA of the CDR3: TGTGCCAGCAGCCCCCTCCCCGGGACAGGAAATCAGCCCCAGCATTTT. This gives the protein CASSPLPGTGNQPQHF.

This clonotype came up a few times. This chain connects TRBV30 to TRBJ2-1, with D unresolved. Germline V CDR1 and CDR2: GTSNPN, SVGIG (reference sequence). This CDR3 spans 13 amino acids. V was clipped by 2 bases and J by 13 bases, with 18 bases between them. The CDR3 protein is CAWSKIGWVSQFF. DNA for the CDR3: TGTGCCTGGAGTAAAATTGGGTGGGTCTCTCAGTTCTTC.

This clonotype was counted a few times. The chain is built from TRBV5-1 and TRBJ2-7, with D possibly being TRBD2 (5 bases). Trimming shortened V by 0 bases and J by 2 bases, and 21 bases separated the two germline ends. The germline CDR1 and CDR2 sequences are SGHRS and YFSETQ. This CDR3 spans 18 amino acids. The CDR3 DNA sequence: TGCGCCAGCAGCTTGGCAAGCATGGGGAGTCGAATACCCTACGAGCAGTACTTC. Translated, it gives CASSLASMGSRIPYEQYF.

This clonotype was counted between two and nine times. CDR3 in amino acids: CASSSARDFLRGYQETQYF. Written as DNA, the CDR3 is TGTGCCAGCAGCTCGGCCCGGGACTTCCTAAGGGGATACCAAGAGACCCAGTACTTC. The chain carries TRBV11-2 and TRBJ2-5; possible D gene TRBD2, 6 bases. V lost 4 bases and J lost 0, with 24 bases in between. The CDR3 has 19 residues. Germline loops: CDR1 SGHAT, CDR2 FQNNGV.

The chain employs TRBV5-1 and TRBJ1-2; D call uncertain. Trimming pared 0 bases from V and 4 bases from J, leaving 13 bases between. The germline V gene has CDR1 SGHRS and CDR2 YFSETQ. The CDR3 contains 15 residues. CDR3 loop: CASSLDTTAIYGYTF. The CDR3 nucleotides are TGCGCCAGCAGCTTGGACACAACAGCTATCTATGGCTACACCTTC.

This clonotype was counted only a few times. The chain combines TRBV10-3 with TRBJ2-3, with D perhaps matching TRBD2 (5 bases). The ends were cut back, 5 bases at V and 9 bases at J, with 6 bases in the middle. There are 10 residues in the CDR3. From germline, CDR1 is ENHRY and CDR2 SYGVKD. In nucleotides, the CDR3 is TGTGCCATCAGTTCGGGGACGCAGTATTTT. This translates into CAISSGTQYF.

The CDR3 here is CASSPGGASTDTQYF. The CDR3 DNA reads as TGTGCCAGCAGCCCAGGGGGTGCTAGCACAGATACGCAGTATTTT. The chain uses TRBV7-9 and TRBJ2-3; 7 nucleotides line up with TRBD1. CDR1 and CDR2 (germline): SEHNR, FQNEAQ (reference sequence). The CDR3 is 15 amino acids. Trimming at V came to 5 bases and at J to 0 bases, leaving 5 bases not matched to a gene.

This rearrangement joins TRBV10-3 to TRBJ2-5; TRBD2 matches at 7 bases. The CDR3 consists of 12 residues. Unmatched junction bases numbered 5, after V lost 11 bases and J lost 2 bases. The germline V gene encodes CDR1 ENHRY and CDR2 SYGVKD. The CDR3 nucleotides read TGTGCCGGGGGGGTGAGACAAGAGACCCAGTACTTC. Its translation is CAGGVRQETQYF.

The J gene is TRBJ2-7, the V gene TRBV19; 8 nucleotides line up with TRBD1. The ends lost 4 bases at V and 4 bases at J; junction bases unmatched: 9. Germline CDR1 and CDR2: LNHDA and SQIVND (reference sequence). This CDR3 region has 15 residues. CDR3 DNA sequence: TGTGCCAGTAGTACCTGGACAGGGAGGAGATACGAGCAGTACTTC. Encoded protein: CASSTWTGRRYEQYF.

This sequence joins TRBV12-3 or TRBV12-4 and TRBJ2-4; D remains ambiguous. Trimming cost V 1 base and J 9 bases, with 7 bases left between them. The CDR3 runs 12 residues. Here the CDR3 reads CASSLVVAIQYF. CDR3 coding DNA: TGTGCCAGCAGTTTAGTAGTCGCCATTCAGTACTTC.

The V call is TRBV29-1, the J call TRBJ2-3; no clear D. CDR1 is SQVTM and CDR2 is ANQGSEA in the germline V gene. With 0 bases removed from V and 0 bases from J, the gap between germline ends came to 13 bases. The CDR3 contains 16 residues. CDR3 nucleotides: TGCAGCGTTGAAGATCATAGGAACCCTAGCACAGATACGCAGTATTTT. This sequence encodes CSVEDHRNPSTDTQYF.

This clonotype was seen a few times. The chain uses TRBV15 and TRBJ2-6, with unresolved D. The CDR3 has 18 amino acids. Germline V gene sequence: CDR1 LNHNV, CDR2 YYDKDF (reference sequence). Between the trimmed V and J ends, which lost 1 base and 4 bases, there was a span of 17 bases. The CDR3 spells CATSRAADGWAGANVLTF. The DNA for the CDR3 is TGTGCCACCAGCAGAGCGGCAGATGGATGGGCAGGGGCCAACGTCCTGACTTTC.

The V gene is TRBV12-3 or TRBV12-4, the J gene TRBJ1-1, with D perhaps matching TRBD1 (6 bases). V gave up 7 bases and J gave up 1 base, with 13 bases separating them. The CDR3 covers 14 residues. The CDR3 loop reads CASTPQGRNTEAFF. The CDR3 region has the DNA TGTGCCAGCACCCCACAGGGCCGGAACACTGAAGCTTTCTTT.

This chain links TRBV5-4 with TRBJ1-1; D ambiguous. V dropped 0 bases and J dropped 6 bases, with 9 bases sitting between them. This CDR3 has 13 amino acids. Germline values: CDR1 SGHNT, CDR2 YYREEE (reference sequence). The CDR3 nucleotides are TGTGCCAGCAGCTTGGCTACGGGTTCTGAAGCTTTCTTT. Protein product: CASSLATGSEAFF.

This rearrangement joins TRBV20-1 to TRBJ2-1; D is unresolved. The CDR3 totals 12 residues. The germline CDR1 and CDR2 sequences are DFQATT and SNEGSKA (reference sequence). V shed 3 bases and J shed 9 bases, with 12 bases lying between them. CDR3 DNA sequence: TGCAGTGCTAGTATTTTGCTAGGTGAGCAGTTCTTC. This sequence encodes CSASILLGEQFF.

This rearrangement joins TRBV7-9 to TRBJ1-1, with TRBD1 identical over 8 bases. V gave up 5 bases and J gave up 8 bases; unmatched junction bases: 4. The germline gives CDR1 SEHNR, CDR2 FQNEAQ (reference sequence). This CDR3 spans 12 amino acids. DNA for the CDR3: TGTGCCAGCAGCCCACGGGACAGGGAAGCTTTCTTT. It translates to CASSPRDREAFF.

This clonotype was seen only a few times. This chain connects TRBV27 to TRBJ1-1; 7 nucleotides line up with TRBD1. CDR1 is MNHEY and CDR2 is SMNVEV in the germline V gene (reference sequence). The CDR3 extends over 14 amino acids. The trim removed 2 bases at V and 4 bases at J, leaving 4 bases unmatched. This chain's CDR3 is CASSLDQGGTEAFF. The CDR3 nucleotides are TGTGCCAGCAGTTTAGATCAGGGGGGCACTGAAGCTTTCTTT.

The chain is built from TRBV12-3 or TRBV12-4 and TRBJ2-7, with 8 bases lining up with TRBD2. With 3 bases clipped from V and 5 bases from J, the junction kept 6 bases outside the gene matches. CDR3 length: 14 residues. Here the CDR3 DNA reads TGTGCCAGCAGTTTGGGACTAGAGAGGGACGAGCAGTACTTC. This translates into CASSLGLERDEQYF.